Listed here are 3 T cell receptor beta chains from one sample, sequenced in a study of T cell responses to AZD1222 COVID-19 vaccine. Libraries were prepared by immunoSEQ multiplex PCR; TCRdb keeps only in-frame clonotypes and omits some of them. The sample holds fewer than 150,000 clones, roughly 87% seen once. This sample comprised peripheral blood, obtained 28 days after the second AZD1222 dose. These receptors were collected from an adult who received the AZD1222 COVID-19 vaccine.

The V call is TRBV27, the J call TRBJ1-2, with unresolved D. Trimming left V 4 bases short and J 4 bases short, with 4 bases between. This CDR3 is built from 11 residues. Germline V gives CDR1 MNHEY, CDR2 SMNVEV (reference sequence). CDR3 in amino acids: CASSWLYGYTF. In DNA, the CDR3 is TGTGCCAGCAGTTGGCTCTATGGCTACACCTTC.

CDR3 DNA: TGCAGCTCCGCGGACGGGCGTGAAGCTTTCTTT. It is translated as CSSADGREAFF. The J gene is TRBJ1-1, the V gene TRBV29-1; no clear D gene. The CDR3 loop spans 11 amino acids. In germline, CDR1 is SQVTM, CDR2 ANQGSEA. Trimming pared 8 bases from V and 7 bases from J, leaving 14 bases between.

This rearrangement joins TRBV2 to TRBJ1-6, with D hard to call. The CDR3 spans 13 residues. Germline values: CDR1 SNHLY, CDR2 FYNNEI. Trimming removed 8 bases from V and 7 bases from J, with 12 bases in between. Written as DNA, the CDR3 is TGTGCCAGCCTCGTTTCACCGAATTCACCCCTCCACTTT. Translated, it gives CASLVSPNSPLHF.